This record covers a single T cell receptor (beta chain). The antigen remains undetermined. This entry comes from a study of T cell responses to AZD1222 COVID-19 vaccine. Whole-study findings and limits: Among spike-specific TCRs, nearly half reportedly target unmutated variant regions.

Using immunoSEQ multiplex PCR, the repertoire was profiled, and TCRdb retains in-frame clones only, with some absent. Of tens of thousands of clones listed, more than 75% are singletons. This clonotype originated in an adult in good health. This material consisted of peripheral blood, taken on day 0 of AZD1222 vaccination.

CDR3 coding DNA: TGTGCCAGCAGCGTAGATAGGACAGGGGTTTTAGGGGAGCTGTTTTTT. This encodes CASSVDRTGVLGELFF. The rearrangement links TRBV9 to TRBJ2-2, with 9 bases aligning to TRBD1. With 0 bases clipped from V and 8 bases from J, the junction kept 8 bases outside the gene matches. Germline V lookup: CDR1 SGDLS, CDR2 YYNGEE. CDR3 length: 16 amino acids.